Listed here is a single T cell receptor beta chain. Its antigen is unknown. No base quality information exists; no much larger clone differs at one position. This sample is part of a study of Ad26.COV2.S vaccination and SARS-CoV-2 variants (dated by TCRdb to 2020 to 2022). Study-level background: Vaccine-arm donors were drawn from COV1001, a multicentre, randomized, double-blind, placebo-controlled phase I-IIa trial of Ad26.COV2.S in healthy adults. Ad26.COV2.S was administered intramuscularly at a dose of 5x10^10 or 1x10^11 viral particles, either as one shot or as two shots given 56 days apart. Sequencing of the TCRbeta repertoire served to evaluate the specificity and breadth of SARS-CoV-2-reactive T cell receptors following Ad26.COV2.S vaccination. A total of approximately 30 samples were included in the TCR-sequenced set, comprising around 19 Ad26.COV2.S vaccine recipients, 5 placebo recipients and 8 SARS-CoV-2 convalescent individuals. Trial participants were randomized into five groups of five, in which low-dose or high-dose Ad26.COV2.S was given once or twice, or placebo was given on both occasions. Throughout the experiments and outcome assessment, investigators stayed blinded to trial group allocation. What the study reported, not specific to this receptor: The study was not powered to compare responses between vaccine doses or regimens. According to the authors, total T cell responses may have been underestimated by the TCR breadth and depth analyses. Non-spike TCR breadth was comparable between vaccine and placebo recipients, consistent with the vaccine containing only spike. Substantial breadth of spike-specific CD8+ and CD4+ T cell responses was reported after vaccination. Higher spike-specific TCR breadth was observed in Ad26.COV2.S recipients than in placebo recipients (P = 0.0014).

V gives up 2 bases and J gives up 4 bases, and the segment between their germline ends measures 14 bases. The CDR3 measures 15 amino acids from cysteine to phenylalanine. The retained sequence is limited to the CDR3, 45 bases, with the frame set at the first base. CDR1 and CDR2, looked up from the germline V gene, are ENHRY and SYGVKD. The immunoSEQ Assay was the method used to sequence TCRbeta CDR3 regions. After extraction, genomic DNA underwent amplification by bias-controlled multiplex PCR, followed by high-throughput sequencing. The original methods were these. To quantify the absolute abundance of every unique TCRbeta CDR3 region, sequences were collapsed and filtered. Usable DNA was measured by amplifying reference genes present in all nucleated cells, and TCRbeta template counts were normalized to that usable DNA to estimate T cell fraction. Repertoire TCRs were annotated as SARS-CoV-2-specific by exact matching of V gene, CDR3 amino acid sequence and J gene to a known reactive TCR set. The reference SARS-CoV-2 TCR set was obtained from MIRA and was filtered for enrichment in COVID-19-positive ImmuneCODE repertoires, whereby public or cross-reactive TCRs were removed. Drawing on the MIRA antigens, annotated TCRs were analysed further at the level of specific ORF or position within ORF. Depth was the summed frequency of annotated unique rearrangements, while breadth was defined as annotated unique rearrangements over total unique productive rearrangements. Two-sided Wilcoxon rank-sum tests were applied when comparing TCR breadth between groups. Drawn from immuneACCESS, this table holds only the in-frame rearrangements with V and J called that TCRdb kept. Clones are partly lost; checked studies trace under half to an unresolved V gene and leave the rest unexplained. V and J calls and clone size are copied from that table; D and trimming were computed from the DNA. The sample table lists about 250,000 clones, around nine tenths of them with a count of one. The ten top clones hold about 2.7% of the sample.

The treatment or condition label here, explained by the study, means: roughly 18 received Ad26.COV2.S at low or high dose, single or two shots; roughly 5 received placebo; per-sample allocation not given. Repertoires of vaccine and placebo recipients were sequenced from samples taken on day 63 after the first injection. In Cohort 1b, about two dozen adults aged 18-55 years were enrolled at a single site in Boston, USA, between 29 July and 7 August 2020. As a vaccine, Ad26.COV2.S was a replication-incompetent adenovirus type 26 vector that expressed a prefusion-stabilized SARS-CoV-2 spike protein derived from the original Wuhan strain.

This receptor was taken from a person aged 18-60 years who received the Ad26.COV2.S COVID-19 vaccine or a placebo. The sequence links TRBV10-3 to TRBJ1-2, with a weak D call of TRBD1 (6 bases match). This sample comprised peripheral blood, obtained in a trial of Ad26.COV2.S vaccine versus placebo. In nucleotide form, the sequence is TGTGCCATCAGTGAGAACAGGGCCCTTAGCTATGGCTACACCTTC. The encoded protein is CAISENRALSYGYTF.